This T cell receptor beta chain originates from a study of T cells in Graves' hyperthyroidism and ophthalmopathy. Broader study findings: Through a model of 13 V-J features, ophthalmopathy was separated from stable hyperthyroidism. Blood also showed most of the thyroid clonotypes that were expanded above 0.001.

Germline lookup yields CDR1 MNHEY and CDR2 SVGEGT. CDR3 size: 16 residues. Trimming cost V 8 bases and J 4 bases; bases outside gene matches: 5. Worth noting for this clonotype: The antigen is unknown.

Template material for amplifying TCR beta CDR3 regions consisted of RNA transcripts. TCR CDR3 underwent first-round RT-PCR with the HTBI primer set. TCRdb ran MiXCR on the multiplex PCR reads and lists one entry per CDR3 protein. The sample carries 300,000 to 400,000 distinct CDR3 sequences, around 14% recorded once. If no ophthalmopathy progression occurred within 18 months, Graves' hyperthyroidism was stable. The PBMCs had their origin in approximately 10 ml of fresh peripheral blood. This sequence joins TRBV6-2 or TRBV6-3 and TRBJ2-2, with 15 bases aligning to TRBD2. Sequencing used blood. The TCR comes from a woman aged 55-75 years with Graves' hyperthyroidism. The CDR3 protein is CASRTSGRAGTGELFF. The CDR3 nucleotides read TGTGCCAGCCGGACTAGCGGGAGGGCAGGCACCGGGGAGCTGTTTTTT.